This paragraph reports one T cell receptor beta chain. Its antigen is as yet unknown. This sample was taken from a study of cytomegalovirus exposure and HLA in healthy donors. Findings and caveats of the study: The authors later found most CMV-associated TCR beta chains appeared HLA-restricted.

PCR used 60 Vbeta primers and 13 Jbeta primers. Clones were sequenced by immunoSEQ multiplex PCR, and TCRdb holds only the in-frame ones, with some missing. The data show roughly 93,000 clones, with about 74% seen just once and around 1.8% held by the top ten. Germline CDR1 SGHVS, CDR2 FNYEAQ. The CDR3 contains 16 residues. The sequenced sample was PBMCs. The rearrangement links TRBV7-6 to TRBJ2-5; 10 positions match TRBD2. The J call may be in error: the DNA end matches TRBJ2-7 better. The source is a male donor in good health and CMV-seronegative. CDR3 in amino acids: CASSFGTSAAAYEQYF. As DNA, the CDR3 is TGTGCCAGCAGCTTCGGGACTAGCGCGGCAGCCTACGAGCAGTACTTC.